This T cell receptor (beta chain) was recovered during a study of T cell responses to AZD1222 COVID-19 vaccine. Study background: Timing groups of about 4 and about 12 weeks for second doses were pooled.

Data came from immunoSEQ multiplex PCR; TCRdb stores just in-frame clones and leaves some out. Of about 130,000 clones listed, roughly 87% are singletons. A word on this clone: The antigen remains undetermined.

Points from the study as a whole: Spike-specific TCR breadth and depth grew following two AZD1222 doses. Spike-wide coverage was observed for vaccine-associated CD4 TCRs, with dominant responses at 160-218 and 743-854.

After removal of 5 bases from V and 6 bases from J, the junction contained 9 bases not matched to a gene. CDR3 length equals 15 residues. Germline assignment: CDR1 SGHAT and CDR2 FQNNGV. The TCR was taken from an adult in good health. The starting material was peripheral blood, obtained on day 0 of AZD1222 vaccination. This chain links TRBV11-2 with TRBJ2-3; 9 bases line up with TRBD1. CDR3 sequence reads: CASSPRRDRADTQYF. In nucleotides, the CDR3 is TGTGCCAGCAGCCCTAGAAGGGACAGGGCTGATACGCAGTATTTT. Combining the CDR3 with reference TRBV11-2 and TRBJ2-3 gives the whole variable domain EAGVAQSPRYKIIEKRQSVAFWCNPISGHATLYWYQQILGQGPKLLIQFQNNGVVDDSQLPKDRFSAERLKGVDSTLKIQPAKLEDSAVYLCASSPRRDRADTQYFGPGTRLTVL.